These 5 T cell receptor beta chains were sequenced from one sample in a study of shared T cell receptors in the human thymus. Assay: immunoSEQ multiplex PCR; the TCRdb copy retains only in-frame clones and omits some. This sample has approximately 660,000 clones, with roughly 88% found just once. This same sample was also part of a study on human thymus T cells.

The sample consisted of thymocytes. The receptor set was obtained from a boy in the first two years of life with a congenital heart defect.

The chain recombines TRBV5-8 with TRBJ2-7; a possible D gene is TRBD2 (6 bases). Trimming took 0 bases from V and 2 from J, leaving 18 bases between them. The CDR3 totals 17 residues. Germline loops: CDR1 SGHTS, CDR2 YDEGEE. The chain's CDR3 is CASSLEIAAPPPYEQYF. The CDR3 nucleotides read TGTGCCAGCAGCTTGGAAATAGCGGCCCCTCCACCCTACGAGCAGTACTTC.

The chain couples TRBV14 to TRBJ2-2, with 9 bases that match TRBD2. Trimming at V came to 0 bases and at J to 4 bases, leaving 3 bases not matched to a gene. CDR3 size: 16 residues. In germline, CDR1 is SGHDN, CDR2 FVKESK. CDR3 protein: CASSQEREGGTGELFF. Written as DNA, the CDR3 is TGTGCCAGCAGCCAAGAGCGGGAGGGCGGCACCGGGGAGCTGTTTTTT. Supplemented by reference TRBV14 and TRBJ2-2, the full variable domain reads EAGVTQFPSHSVIEKGQTVTLRCDPISGHDNLYWYRRVMGKEIKFLLHFVKESKQDESGMPNNRFLAERTGGTYSTLKVQPAELEDSGVYFCASSQEREGGTGELFFGEGSRLTVL.

The genes are TRBV27 and TRBJ2-7; perhaps TRBD2 as D (6 bases). Germline CDR1 and CDR2: MNHEY and SMNVEV (reference sequence). Trimming pared 5 bases from V and 5 bases from J, leaving 19 bases between. This CDR3 is built from 15 residues. The CDR3 loop reads CASSTEHGSPHEQYF. In nucleotides, the CDR3 is TGTGCCAGCAGTACCGAACACGGGAGTCCCCACGAGCAGTACTTC.

The rearrangement uses TRBV5-1 and TRBJ2-3; TRBD2 matches 14 bases. CDR1 and CDR2 from the germline V gene are SGHRS and YFSETQ. J gave up 1 base and V 3 bases, and 7 bases lay outside the gene matches. CDR3 length equals 18 residues. DNA of the CDR3: TGCGCCAGCAGCTCAGGGACTAGCGGGAGTCCAGGCACAGATACGCAGTATTTT. This codes for CASSSGTSGSPGTDTQYF.

V and J are TRBV15 and TRBJ2-7; 10 bases are a match to TRBD2. The CDR3 loop spans 17 amino acids. Germline CDR1 is LNHNV and CDR2 is YYDKDF (reference sequence). V lost 1 base and J lost 2; bases outside the gene matches: 8. DNA of the CDR3: TGTGCCACCAGCAGAGTTGGATCAGCGGGAGGGCCCTACGAGCAGTACTTC. It yields the protein CATSRVGSAGGPYEQYF.